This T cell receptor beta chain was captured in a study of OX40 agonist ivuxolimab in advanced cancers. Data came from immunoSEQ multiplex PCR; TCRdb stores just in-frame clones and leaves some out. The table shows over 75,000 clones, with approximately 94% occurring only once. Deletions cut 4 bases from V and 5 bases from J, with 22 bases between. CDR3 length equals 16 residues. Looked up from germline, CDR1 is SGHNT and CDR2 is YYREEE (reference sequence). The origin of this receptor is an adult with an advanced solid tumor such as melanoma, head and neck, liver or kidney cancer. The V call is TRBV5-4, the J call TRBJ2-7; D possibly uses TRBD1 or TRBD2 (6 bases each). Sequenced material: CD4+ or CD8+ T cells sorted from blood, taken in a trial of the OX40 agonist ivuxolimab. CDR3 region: CASSPPGGHLKDEQYF. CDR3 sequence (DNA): TGTGCCAGCAGCCCTCCTGGGGGGCACCTTAAAGACGAGCAGTACTTC.